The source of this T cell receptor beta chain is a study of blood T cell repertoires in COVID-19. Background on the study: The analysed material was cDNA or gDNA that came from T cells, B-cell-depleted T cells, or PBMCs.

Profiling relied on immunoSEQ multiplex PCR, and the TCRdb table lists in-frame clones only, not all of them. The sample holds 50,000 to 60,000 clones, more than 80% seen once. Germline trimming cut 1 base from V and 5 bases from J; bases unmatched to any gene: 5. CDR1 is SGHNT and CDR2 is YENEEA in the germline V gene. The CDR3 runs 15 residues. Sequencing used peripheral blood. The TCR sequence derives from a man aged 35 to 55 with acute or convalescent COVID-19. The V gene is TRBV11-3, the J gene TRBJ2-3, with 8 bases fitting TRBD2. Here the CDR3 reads CASSLVGGAGDTQYF. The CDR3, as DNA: TGTGCCAGCAGCTTAGTCGGGGGGGCCGGAGATACGCAGTATTTT.